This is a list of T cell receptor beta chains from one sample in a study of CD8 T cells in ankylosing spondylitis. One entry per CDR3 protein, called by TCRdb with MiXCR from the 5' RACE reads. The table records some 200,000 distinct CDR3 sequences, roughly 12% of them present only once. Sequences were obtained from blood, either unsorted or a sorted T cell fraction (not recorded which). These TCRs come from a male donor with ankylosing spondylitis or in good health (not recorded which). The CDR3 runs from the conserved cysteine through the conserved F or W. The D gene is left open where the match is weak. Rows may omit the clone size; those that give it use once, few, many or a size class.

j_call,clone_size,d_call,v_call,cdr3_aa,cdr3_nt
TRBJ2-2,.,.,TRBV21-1,CASSDCSGTPNTGELFF,TGTGCCAGCAGCGATTGTAGTGGAACTCCTAACACCGGGGAGCTGTTTTTT
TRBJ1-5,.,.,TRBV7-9,CASSLDGQYQHF,TGTGCCAGCAGCTTAGACGGCCAATACCAGCATTTT
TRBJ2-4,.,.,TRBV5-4,CASSSNTAPSRLAKNIQYF,TGTGCCAGCAGCTCGAATACAGCCCCCTCAAGGCTAGCCAAAAACATTCAGTACTTC
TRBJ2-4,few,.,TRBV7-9,CASSLTITGPKNIQYF,TGTGCCAGCAGCTTGACAATTACAGGGCCCAAAAACATTCAGTACTTC
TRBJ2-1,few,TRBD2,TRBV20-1,CSAESGTTSYNEQFF,TGCAGTGCTGAGAGCGGGACGACCTCCTACAATGAGCAGTTCTTC
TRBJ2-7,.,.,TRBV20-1,CSARRGRYEQYF,TGCAGTGCTCGCAGGGGGAGGTACGAGCAGTACTTC
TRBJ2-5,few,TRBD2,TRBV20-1,CSAPLTSTLQETQYF,TGCAGTGCTCCTTTGACTAGCACCCTGCAAGAGACCCAGTACTTC
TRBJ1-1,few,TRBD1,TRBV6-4,CASSELQGVGEAFF,TGTGCCAGCAGTGAATTACAGGGGGTTGGTGAAGCTTTCTTT
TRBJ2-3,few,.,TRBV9,CASSVYYSDTQYF,TGTGCCAGCAGCGTTTATTACTCAGATACGCAGTATTTT
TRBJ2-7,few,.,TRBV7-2,CASSLEELAYGRQYF,TGTGCCAGCAGCTTAGAAGAACTAGCCTACGGCAGGCAGTACTTC
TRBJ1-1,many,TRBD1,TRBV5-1,CASSWTGTGGPNTEAFF,TGCGCCAGCAGCTGGACCGGGACAGGGGGCCCGAACACTGAAGCTTTCTTT
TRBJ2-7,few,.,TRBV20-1,CSARGPESYEQYF,TGCAGTGCTAGGGGGCCTGAGTCCTACGAGCAGTACTTC
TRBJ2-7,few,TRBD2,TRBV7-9,CASSLMPAGGQLRNF,TGTGCCAGCAGCTTAATGCCGGCGGGGGGCCAACTAAGGAACTTC
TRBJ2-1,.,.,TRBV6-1,CASPQGVGGDYNEQFF,TGTGCCAGCCCCCAAGGGGTCGGAGGGGACTACAATGAGCAGTTCTTC
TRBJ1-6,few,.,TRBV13,CARGGTEAEGPNSPLHF,TGTGCCAGGGGGGGGACCGAGGCCGAGGGGCCTAATTCACCCCTCCACTTT
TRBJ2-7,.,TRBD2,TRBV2,CASSEALAGYEQYF,TGTGCCAGCAGTGAAGCCCTAGCGGGCTACGAGCAGTACTTC
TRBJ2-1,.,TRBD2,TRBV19,CASTGLAGYNEQFF,TGTGCCAGTACCGGACTAGCGGGTTACAATGAGCAGTTCTTC
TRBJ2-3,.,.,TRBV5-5,CASSLPELALLTDTQYF,TGTGCCAGCAGCCTCCCTGAGCTCGCCCTTCTCACAGATACGCAGTATTTT